What follows describes a single T cell receptor beta chain. Its antigen is still unknown. Base qualities are not recorded, but no much larger clone differs from it by a single base. Libraries were constructed by the immunoSEQ multiplex PCR assay. TCRdb took this table from immuneACCESS and kept in-frame rearrangements with V and J called. Such tables lack part of the clones; where checked against another copy, unresolved V genes explain under half of the gap, and the rest is unexplained. A total of about 120,000 clones appear in this sample, more than 80% of them only once. The ten biggest clones cover 40% of the sample. The sample is drawn from a study of control samples from healthy donors and cancer patients (dated by TCRdb to 2020 to 2022). What was sequenced was blood. This receptor was taken from a man in his fifties or sixties in good health.

The CDR3 in this case is CASSPRGRSSGNTIYF. The DNA reads as follows: TGTGCCAGTAGCCCCCGCGGCCGGAGCTCTGGAAACACCATATATTTT. Recombination linked TRBV19 to TRBJ1-3, with the D gene not clear enough to name. According to the germline V gene (reference sequence), CDR1 reads LNHDA and CDR2 reads SQIVND. The junction carries 15 bases between V and J, which are trimmed by 6 bases and 0 bases respectively. Including cysteine and phenylalanine, the CDR3 has 16 amino acids. The sequence is cut down to CDR3 DNA, 48 bases in frame from base 1.